This T cell receptor beta chain was captured in a study of shared clonotypes between healthy human individuals. Naive CD8 cells lacked CD45RO, underwent positive selection for CCR7 and left out terminally differentiated effector memory CD45RA+ cells. General study results and limits: Read depth was anticipated to influence clonotype sharing among donors. For sorted subsets, rarefaction showed incomplete sequencing despite large depth.

In the original processing: In the immunoSEQ data, sequences were junction-only and lacked quality scores, so filtering differed. The method was immunoSEQ multiplex PCR; TCRdb's version includes in-frame clones alone and lacks a portion of them. V and J calls and clone size are given by that table; D and trimming were obtained from the DNA. The sample includes some 2,000,000 clones, about 95% of them seen just once. As regards this clone: Its antigen is not known.

Sequences were obtained from naive CD8+ T cells sorted from blood. The receptor comes from a man younger than 35 in good health.

The CDR3 coding sequence is TGCGCCAGCAGCCAAGAACGGCTTACCGGGACCGGGGAGCTGTTTTTT. Translated: CASSQERLTGTGELFF. The chain joins TRBV4-3 to TRBJ2-2, with D unresolved. Per the germline V gene, CDR1 is LGHNA and CDR2 is YSLEER. The CDR3 loop spans 16 amino acids. V lost 0 bases to trimming and J lost 5 bases, with 13 bases between them.